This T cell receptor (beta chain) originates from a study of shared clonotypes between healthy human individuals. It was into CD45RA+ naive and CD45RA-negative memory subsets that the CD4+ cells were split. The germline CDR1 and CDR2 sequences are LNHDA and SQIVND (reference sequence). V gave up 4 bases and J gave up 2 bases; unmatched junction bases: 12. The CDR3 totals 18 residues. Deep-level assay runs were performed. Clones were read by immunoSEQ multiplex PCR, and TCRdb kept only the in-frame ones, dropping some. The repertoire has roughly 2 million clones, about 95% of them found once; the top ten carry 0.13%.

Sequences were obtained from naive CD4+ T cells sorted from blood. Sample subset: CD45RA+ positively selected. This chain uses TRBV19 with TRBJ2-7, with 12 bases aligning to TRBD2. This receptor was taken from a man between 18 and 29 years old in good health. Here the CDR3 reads CASSSPTSGRGSPYEQYF. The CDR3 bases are TGTGCCAGTAGTAGCCCGACTAGCGGGAGAGGATCCCCCTACGAGCAGTACTTC.